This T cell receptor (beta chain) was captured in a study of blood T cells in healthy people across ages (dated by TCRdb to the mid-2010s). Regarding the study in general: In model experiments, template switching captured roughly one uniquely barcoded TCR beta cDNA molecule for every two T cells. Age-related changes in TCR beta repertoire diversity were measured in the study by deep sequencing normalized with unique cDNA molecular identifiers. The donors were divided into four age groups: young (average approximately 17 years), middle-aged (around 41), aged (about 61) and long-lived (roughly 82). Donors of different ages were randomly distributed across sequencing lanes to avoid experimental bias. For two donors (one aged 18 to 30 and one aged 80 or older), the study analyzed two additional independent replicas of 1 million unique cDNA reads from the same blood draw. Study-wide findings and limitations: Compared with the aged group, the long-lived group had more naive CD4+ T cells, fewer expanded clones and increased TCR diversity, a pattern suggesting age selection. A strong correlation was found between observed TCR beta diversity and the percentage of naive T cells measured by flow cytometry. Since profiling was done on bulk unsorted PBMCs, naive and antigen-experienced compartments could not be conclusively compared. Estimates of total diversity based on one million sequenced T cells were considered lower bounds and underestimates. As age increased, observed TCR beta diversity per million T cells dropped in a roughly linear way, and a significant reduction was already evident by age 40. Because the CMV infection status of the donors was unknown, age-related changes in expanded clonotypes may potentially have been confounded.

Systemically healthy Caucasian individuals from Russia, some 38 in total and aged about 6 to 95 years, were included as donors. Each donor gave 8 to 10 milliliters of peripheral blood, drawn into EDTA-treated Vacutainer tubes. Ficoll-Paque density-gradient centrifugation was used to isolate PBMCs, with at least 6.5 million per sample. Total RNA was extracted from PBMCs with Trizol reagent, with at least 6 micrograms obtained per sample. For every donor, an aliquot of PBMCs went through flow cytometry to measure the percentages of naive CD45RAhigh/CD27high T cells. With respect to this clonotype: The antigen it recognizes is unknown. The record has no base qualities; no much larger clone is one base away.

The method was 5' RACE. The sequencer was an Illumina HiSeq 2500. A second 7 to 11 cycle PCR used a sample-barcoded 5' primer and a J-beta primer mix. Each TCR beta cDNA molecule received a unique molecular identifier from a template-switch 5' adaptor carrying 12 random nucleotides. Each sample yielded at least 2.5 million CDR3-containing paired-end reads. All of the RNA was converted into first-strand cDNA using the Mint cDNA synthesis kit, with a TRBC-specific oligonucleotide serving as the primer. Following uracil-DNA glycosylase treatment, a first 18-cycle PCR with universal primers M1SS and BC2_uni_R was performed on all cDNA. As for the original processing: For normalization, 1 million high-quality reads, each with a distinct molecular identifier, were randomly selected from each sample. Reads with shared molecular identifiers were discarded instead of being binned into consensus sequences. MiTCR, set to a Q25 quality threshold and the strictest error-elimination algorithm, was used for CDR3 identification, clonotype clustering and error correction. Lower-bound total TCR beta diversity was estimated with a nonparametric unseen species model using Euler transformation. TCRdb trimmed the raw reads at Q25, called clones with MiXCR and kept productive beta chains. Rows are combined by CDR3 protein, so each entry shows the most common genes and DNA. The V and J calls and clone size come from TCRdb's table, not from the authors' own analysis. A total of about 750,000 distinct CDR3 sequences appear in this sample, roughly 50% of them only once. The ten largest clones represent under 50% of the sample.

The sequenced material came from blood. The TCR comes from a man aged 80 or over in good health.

The DNA sequence is given as TGTGCCAGCAGCTTAGTTACAGGGCCCAACGAGCAGTACTTC. This gives the protein CASSLVTGPNEQYF. This chain joins TRBV11-2 to TRBJ2-7, and possibly TRBD1, on 6 matching bases. V loses 1 base of germline sequence and J loses 5 bases, and the interval between the two ends is 12 bases. CDR1 and CDR2, per the germline V gene, are SGHAT and FQNNGV. The CDR3 holds 14 amino acids from the cysteine to the phenylalanine. Only the CDR3 DNA is retained, 42 bases long and in frame from the first base.